The clone carrying this TCR beta chain was counted between two and nine times. Its target is not known. Primers: 60 Vbeta forward and 13 Jbeta reverse. Profiling relied on immunoSEQ multiplex PCR, and the TCRdb table lists in-frame clones only, not all of them. The repertoire holds about 200,000 clones, more than 9.5% seen once, with more than 7% in the top ten. Trimming at V came to 4 bases and at J to 0 bases, leaving 19 bases not matched to a gene. Germline CDR1 SGHRS, CDR2 YFSETQ. The CDR3 is made up of 21 amino acids. The sample belongs to a study of cytomegalovirus exposure and HLA in healthy donors. Study in general: Among approximately 390 genotyped donors, 80% to 90% fell in the Caucasian-associated ancestry cluster. Overall study findings and caveats: Certain sequence variants were highly shared and formed a cluster, and this cluster was likely a sequencing artifact. An Asian-associated ancestry cluster reportedly showed fewer N-insertions than the roughly 670-donor mean in a later analysis.

Sequenced material: PBMCs. The sequence derives from a man between 50 and 59 years old in good health and CMV-seropositive. This chain joins TRBV5-1 and TRBJ2-6; 7 bases map to TRBD1. The chain's CDR3 is CASSQTGTAPQPLSGANVLTF. The CDR3 region has the DNA TGCGCCAGCAGCCAGACCGGGACAGCCCCCCAACCCCTCTCTGGGGCCAACGTCCTGACTTTC.